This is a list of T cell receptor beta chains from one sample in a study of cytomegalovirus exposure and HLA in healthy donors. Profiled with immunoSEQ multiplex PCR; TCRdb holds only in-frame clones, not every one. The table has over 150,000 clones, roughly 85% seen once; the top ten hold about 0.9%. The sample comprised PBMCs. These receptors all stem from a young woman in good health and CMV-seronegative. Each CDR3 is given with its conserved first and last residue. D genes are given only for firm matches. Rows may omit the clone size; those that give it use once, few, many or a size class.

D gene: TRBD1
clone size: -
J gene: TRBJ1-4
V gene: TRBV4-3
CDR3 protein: CASSQEMGQGIELFF
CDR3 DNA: TGCGCCAGCAGCCAAGAAATGGGACAGGGTATAGAACTGTTTTTT

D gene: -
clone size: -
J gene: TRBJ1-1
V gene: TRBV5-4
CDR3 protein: CASSLTRQPEAFF
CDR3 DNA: TGTGCCAGCAGCTTGACCCGACAACCTGAAGCTTTCTTT

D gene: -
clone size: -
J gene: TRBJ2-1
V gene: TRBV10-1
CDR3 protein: CASNPREAWPEQFF
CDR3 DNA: TGCGCCAGCAACCCGCGCGAGGCATGGCCCGAGCAGTTCTTC

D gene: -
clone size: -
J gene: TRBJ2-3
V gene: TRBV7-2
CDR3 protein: CASSLVGRVADTQYF
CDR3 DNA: TGTGCCAGCAGCTTAGTGGGCAGGGTGGCAGATACGCAGTATTTT

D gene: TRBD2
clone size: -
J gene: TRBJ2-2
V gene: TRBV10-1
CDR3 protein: CASSGGGPNTGELFF
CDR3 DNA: TGCGCCAGCAGTGGCGGGGGTCCGAACACCGGGGAGCTGTTTTTT

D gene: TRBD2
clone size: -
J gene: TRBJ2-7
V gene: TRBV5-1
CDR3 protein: CASRGLAGLDEQYF
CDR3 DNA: TGCGCCAGCAGGGGGCTAGCGGGGTTGGACGAGCAGTACTTC

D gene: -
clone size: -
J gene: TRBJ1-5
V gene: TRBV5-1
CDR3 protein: CASSPEIGLAQHF
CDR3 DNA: TGCGCCAGCAGCCCGGAGATAGGCCTGGCCCAGCATTTT

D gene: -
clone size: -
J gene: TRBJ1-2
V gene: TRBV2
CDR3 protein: CASSAPLGQINYGYTF
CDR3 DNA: TGTGCCAGCAGTGCACCCCTAGGACAGATAAACTATGGCTACACCTTC

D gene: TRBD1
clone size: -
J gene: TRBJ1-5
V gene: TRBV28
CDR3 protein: CASIPGQGMNQPQHF
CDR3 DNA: TGTGCCAGCATTCCGGGACAGGGGATGAATCAGCCCCAGCATTTT

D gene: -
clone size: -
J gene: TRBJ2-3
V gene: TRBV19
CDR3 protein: CASSFPQGANTDTQYF
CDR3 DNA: TGTGCCAGTAGTTTCCCTCAAGGGGCAAACACAGATACGCAGTATTTT

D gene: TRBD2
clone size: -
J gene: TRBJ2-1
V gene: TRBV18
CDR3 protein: CASSQSSGRGNEQFF
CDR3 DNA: TGTGCCAGCTCACAATCTAGCGGGAGAGGGAATGAGCAGTTCTTC

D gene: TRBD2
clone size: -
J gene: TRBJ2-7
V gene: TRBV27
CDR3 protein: CAAGAYEQYF
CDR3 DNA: TGTGCCGCGGGGGCCTACGAGCAGTACTTC

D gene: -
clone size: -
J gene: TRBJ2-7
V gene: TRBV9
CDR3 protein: CASSSTGTYEQYF
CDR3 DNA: TGTGCCAGCAGCTCTACAGGGACCTACGAGCAGTACTTC

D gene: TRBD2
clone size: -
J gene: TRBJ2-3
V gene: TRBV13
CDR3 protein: CASSLQTSGSTDTQYF
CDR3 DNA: TGTGCCAGCAGCTTACAAACTAGCGGGAGCACAGATACGCAGTATTTT

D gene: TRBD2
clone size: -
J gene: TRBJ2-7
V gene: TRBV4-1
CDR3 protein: CASSPGTSEVYEQYF
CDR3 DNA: TGCGCCAGCAGCCCTGGGACTAGCGAGGTCTACGAGCAGTACTTC

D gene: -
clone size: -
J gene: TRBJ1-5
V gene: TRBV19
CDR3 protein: CASRLGIGTTSNQPQHF
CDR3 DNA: TGTGCCAGTAGGCTAGGTATCGGGACAACTAGCAATCAGCCCCAGCATTTT

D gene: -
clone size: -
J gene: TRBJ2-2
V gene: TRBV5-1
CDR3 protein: CASSWSGELFF
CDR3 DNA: TGCGCCAGCAGCTGGAGTGGGGAGCTGTTTTTT

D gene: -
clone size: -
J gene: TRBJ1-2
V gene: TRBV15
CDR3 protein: CATSRVAANYGYTF
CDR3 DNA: TGTGCCACCAGCAGAGTAGCAGCTAACTATGGCTACACCTTC

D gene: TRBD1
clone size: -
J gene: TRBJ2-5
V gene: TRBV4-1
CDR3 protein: CASSQDEGGKQETQYF
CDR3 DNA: TGCGCCAGCAGCCAAGATGAAGGGGGCAAGCAAGAGACCCAGTACTTC

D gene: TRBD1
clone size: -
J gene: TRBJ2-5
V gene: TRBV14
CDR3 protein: CASSPWGQGVETQYF
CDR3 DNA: TGTGCCAGCAGTCCCTGGGGACAGGGGGTTGAGACCCAGTACTTC

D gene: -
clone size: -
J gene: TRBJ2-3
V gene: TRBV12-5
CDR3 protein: CASGLVLSGTTDTQYF
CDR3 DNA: TGTGCTAGTGGTTTGGTACTGTCAGGGACTACAGATACGCAGTATTTT

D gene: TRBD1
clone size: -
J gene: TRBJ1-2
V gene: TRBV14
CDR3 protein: CASSQDMTGRGYTF
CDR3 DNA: TGTGCCAGCAGCCAAGATATGACAGGGAGGGGCTACACCTTC

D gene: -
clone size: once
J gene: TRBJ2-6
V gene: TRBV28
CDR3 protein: CASSTPAAGVISGANVLTF
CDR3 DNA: TGTGCCAGCAGTACCCCGGCGGCAGGGGTGATCTCTGGGGCCAACGTCCTGACTTTC

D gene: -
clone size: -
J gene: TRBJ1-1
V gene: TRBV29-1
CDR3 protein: CSVERGMNTEAFF
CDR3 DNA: TGCAGCGTTGAAAGGGGCATGAACACTGAAGCTTTCTTT

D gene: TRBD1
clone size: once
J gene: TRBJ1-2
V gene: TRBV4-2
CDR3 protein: CASSQAPQTGPFYGYTF
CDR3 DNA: TGTGCCAGCAGCCAAGCCCCCCAGACAGGGCCATTCTATGGCTACACCTTC

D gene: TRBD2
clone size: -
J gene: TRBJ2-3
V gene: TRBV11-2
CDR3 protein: CASSFPGGSTDTQYF
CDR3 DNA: TGTGCCAGCAGCTTCCCGGGGGGGTCCACAGATACGCAGTATTTT

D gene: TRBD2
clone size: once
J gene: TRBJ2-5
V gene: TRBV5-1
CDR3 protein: CASSQGTSGGETQYF
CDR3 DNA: TGCGCCAGCAGCCAAGGGACTAGCGGAGGCGAGACCCAGTACTTC

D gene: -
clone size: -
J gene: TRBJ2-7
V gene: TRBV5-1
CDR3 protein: CASSQTTGQVYEQYF
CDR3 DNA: TGCGCCAGCAGCCAAACCACGGGACAAGTTTACGAGCAGTACTTC

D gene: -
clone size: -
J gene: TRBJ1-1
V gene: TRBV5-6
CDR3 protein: CASSPIGRNTEAFF
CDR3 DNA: TGTGCCAGCAGCCCGATCGGGAGAAACACTGAAGCTTTCTTT

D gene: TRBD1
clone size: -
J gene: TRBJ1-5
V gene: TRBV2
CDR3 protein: CASSELRTGENQPQHF
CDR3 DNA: TGTGCCAGCAGTGAATTGAGGACAGGCGAAAATCAGCCCCAGCATTTT

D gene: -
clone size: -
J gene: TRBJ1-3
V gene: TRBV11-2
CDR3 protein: CASSPRGFSGNTIYF
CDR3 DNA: TGTGCCAGCAGTCCCAGGGGTTTCTCTGGAAACACCATATATTTT

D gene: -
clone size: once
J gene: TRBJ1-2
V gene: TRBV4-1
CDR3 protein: CASSPQWTGGGSYGYTF
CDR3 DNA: TGCGCCAGCAGCCCCCAATGGACGGGGGGCGGAAGCTATGGCTACACCTTC

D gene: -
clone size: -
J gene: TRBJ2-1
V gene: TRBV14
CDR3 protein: CASSQEAGTNLYNEQFF
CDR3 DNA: TGTGCCAGCAGCCAAGAGGCTGGGACAAACCTTTACAATGAGCAGTTCTTC

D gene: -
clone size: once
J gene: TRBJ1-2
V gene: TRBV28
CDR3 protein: CASSLGGANYGYTF
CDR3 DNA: TGTGCCAGCAGTTTGGGAGGGGCCAACTATGGCTACACCTTC

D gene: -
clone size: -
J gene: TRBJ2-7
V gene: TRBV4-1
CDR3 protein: CASSQDLAGSSYEQYF
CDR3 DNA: TGCGCCAGCAGCCAAGATCTGGCGGGCAGCTCCTACGAGCAGTACTTC

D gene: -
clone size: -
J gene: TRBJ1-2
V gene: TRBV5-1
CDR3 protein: CASSLDRTISGYTF
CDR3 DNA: TGCGCCAGCAGCTTGGACAGGACGATCTCTGGCTACACCTTC

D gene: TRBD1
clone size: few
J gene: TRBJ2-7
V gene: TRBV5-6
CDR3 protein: CASKGQGDPYEQYF
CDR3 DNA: TGTGCCAGCAAAGGACAGGGAGACCCTTACGAGCAGTACTTC

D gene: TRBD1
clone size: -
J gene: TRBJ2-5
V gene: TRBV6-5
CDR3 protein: CASRGQGRETQYF
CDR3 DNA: TGTGCCAGCAGAGGACAGGGAAGGGAGACCCAGTACTTC

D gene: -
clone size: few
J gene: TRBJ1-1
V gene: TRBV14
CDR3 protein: CASSQVGAGAADTEAFF
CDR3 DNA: TGTGCCAGCAGCCAGGTGGGGGCTGGGGCAGCGGACACTGAAGCTTTCTTT

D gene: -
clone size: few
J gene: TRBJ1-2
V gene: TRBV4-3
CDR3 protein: CASSPTGTRYGYTF
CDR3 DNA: TGCGCCAGCAGCCCTACCGGGACACGTTATGGCTACACCTTC

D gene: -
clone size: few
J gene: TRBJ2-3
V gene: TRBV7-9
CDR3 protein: CASSTQLTDTQYF
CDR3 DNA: TGTGCCAGCAGCACGCAACTCACAGATACGCAGTATTTT

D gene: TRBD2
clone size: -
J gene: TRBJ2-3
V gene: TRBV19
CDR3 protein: CASSMLVAGGEIGDTQYF
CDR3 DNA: TGTGCCAGTAGTATGTTAGTAGCGGGGGGCGAGATTGGAGATACGCAGTATTTT

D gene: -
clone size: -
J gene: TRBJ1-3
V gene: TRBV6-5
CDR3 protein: CATNRNNGNTIYF
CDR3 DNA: TGTGCCACCAACCGTAACAACGGAAACACCATATATTTT

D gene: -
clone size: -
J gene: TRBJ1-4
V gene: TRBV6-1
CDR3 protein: CASSSGGRGEKLFF
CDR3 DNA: TGTGCCAGCAGTAGTGGAGGACGGGGAGAAAAACTGTTTTTT

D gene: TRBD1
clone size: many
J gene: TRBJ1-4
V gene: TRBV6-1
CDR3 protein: CASSGVGDDRGDEKLFF
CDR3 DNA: TGTGCCAGCAGTGGGGTCGGGGACGACAGGGGAGATGAAAAACTGTTTTTT

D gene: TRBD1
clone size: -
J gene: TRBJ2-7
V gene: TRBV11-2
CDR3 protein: CASQGANYEQYF
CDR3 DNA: TGTGCCAGCCAGGGGGCTAATTACGAGCAGTACTTC

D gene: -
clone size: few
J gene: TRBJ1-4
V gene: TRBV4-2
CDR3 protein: CASSLKPGENEKLFF
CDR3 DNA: TGTGCCAGCAGCCTAAAGCCAGGGGAAAATGAAAAACTGTTTTTT

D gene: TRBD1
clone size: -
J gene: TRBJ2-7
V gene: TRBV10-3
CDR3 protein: CAISEAGGSYEQYF
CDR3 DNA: TGTGCCATCAGTGAGGCAGGGGGCTCCTACGAGCAGTACTTC

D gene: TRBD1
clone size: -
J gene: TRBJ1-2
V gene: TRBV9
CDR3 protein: CASSRGQGPSGGYTF
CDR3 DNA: TGTGCCAGCAGCCGAGGACAGGGCCCCTCGGGAGGCTACACCTTC

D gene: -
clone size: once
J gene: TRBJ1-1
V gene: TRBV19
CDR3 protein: CASNLGNTEAFF
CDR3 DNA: TGTGCCAGTAATCTAGGGAACACTGAAGCTTTCTTT

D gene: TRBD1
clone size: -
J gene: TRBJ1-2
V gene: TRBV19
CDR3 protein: CASLPTGATRGYTF
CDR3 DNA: TGTGCCAGTCTCCCGACAGGGGCAACGCGGGGCTACACCTTC

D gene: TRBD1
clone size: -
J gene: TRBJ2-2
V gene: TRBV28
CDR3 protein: CASSLSRQGGTGELFF
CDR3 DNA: TGTGCCAGCAGTTTATCCCGACAGGGCGGAACCGGGGAGCTGTTTTTT

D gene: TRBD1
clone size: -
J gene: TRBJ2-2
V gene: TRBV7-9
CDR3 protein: CASSSTRTGGETGELFF
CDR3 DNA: TGTGCCAGCAGCTCCACCAGGACAGGGGGCGAGACCGGGGAGCTGTTTTTT

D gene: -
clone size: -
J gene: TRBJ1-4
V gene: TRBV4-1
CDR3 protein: CASSQVQGFNEKLFF
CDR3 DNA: TGCGCCAGCAGCCAAGTCCAGGGCTTTAATGAAAAACTGTTTTTT

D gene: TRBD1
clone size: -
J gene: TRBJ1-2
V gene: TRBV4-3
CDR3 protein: CASSQDRGRDRRGYTF
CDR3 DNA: TGCGCCAGCAGCCAAGACAGGGGGCGGGACAGGAGGGGCTACACCTTC

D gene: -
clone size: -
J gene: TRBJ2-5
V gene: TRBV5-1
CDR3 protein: CASSIRTDTGTQYF
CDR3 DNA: TGCGCCAGCAGCATCAGGACAGATACGGGGACCCAGTACTTC